One sample yielded the 17 T cell receptor beta chains listed below, sequenced in a study of blood T cells in healthy people across ages. Through a sample-barcoded 5' primer and a J-beta primer mix, a second PCR was run for 7 to 11 cycles. A single record per CDR3 protein comes from TCRdb applying MiXCR to the 5' RACE reads. Among 1.2 million to 1.5 million distinct CDR3 sequences listed, approximately 60% were seen once. Material for sequencing was blood. The receptors stem from a man between 18 and 35 years old in good health.

As for this clonotype: Its ends do not fully match the called genes, so a read error is possible. The V gene is TRBV7-9, the J gene TRBJ2-1; 9 nucleotides line up with TRBD2. Germline CDR1 and CDR2: SEHNR and FQNEAQ (reference sequence). This CDR3 spans 16 amino acids. The CDR3 sequence is CASSLGGGGLWNERFF. CDR3 DNA: TGTGCCAGCAGCTTAGGCGGGGGGGGTTTATGGAATGAGCGGTTCTTC. The complete variable domain, with remaining parts taken from reference TRBV7-9 and TRBJ2-1, reads DTGVSQNPRHKITKRGQNVTFRCDPISEHNRLYWYRQTLGQGPEFLTYFQNEAQLEKSRLLSDRFSAERPKGSFSTLEIQRTEQGDSAMYLCASSLGGGGLWNERFFGPGTRLTVL.

V is TRBV2 and J is TRBJ1-5, with D perhaps TRBD1 (5 bases). V shed 5 bases and J shed 2 bases, with 10 bases lying between them. The CDR3 sequence is 14 residues long. Looked up from germline, CDR1 is SNHLY and CDR2 is FYNNEI. For the CDR3, the DNA is TGTGCCAGCAGTACCCGGGGCGGCAATCAGCCCCAGCATTTT. Amino acid sequence: CASSTRGGNQPQHF.

The chain recombines TRBV5-1 with TRBJ2-5; 9 bases match TRBD2. V was pared by 2 bases and J by 4 bases, with 12 bases of the junction left unmatched. The length of the CDR3 is 17 residues. Germline CDR1 SGHRS, CDR2 YFSETQ. Here the CDR3 reads CASSFYPSGDGRETQYF. DNA of the CDR3: TGCGCCAGCAGCTTCTACCCTAGCGGGGACGGGCGAGAGACCCAGTACTTC.

The chain uses TRBV7-9 and TRBJ2-1, with D perhaps TRBD2 (6 bases). The CDR3 runs 14 residues. Germline V lookup: CDR1 SEHNR, CDR2 FQNEAQ (reference sequence). V dropped 3 bases and J dropped 6 bases, with 12 bases sitting between them. CDR3 DNA sequence: TGTGCCAGCAGCTTTGGCGGGATTCCCAATGAGCAGTTCTTC. Translation gives CASSFGGIPNEQFF.

The chain links TRBV9 to TRBJ1-1; no clear D. The CDR3 spans 14 residues. Germline CDR1 reads SGDLS; CDR2 reads YYNGEE. V gave up 3 bases and J gave up 1 base, with 10 bases separating them. The CDR3 nucleotides are TGTGCCAGCAGCGCGAGATTGGGGAACACTGAAGCTTTCTTT. Translated, it gives CASSARLGNTEAFF. Variable domain in full (rest from reference TRBV9 and TRBJ1-1): DSGVTQTPKHLITATGQRVTLRCSPRSGDLSVYWYQQSLDQGLQFLIQYYNGEERAKGNILERFSAQQFPDLHSELNLSSLELGDSALYFCASSARLGNTEAFFGQGTRLTVV.

The genes are TRBV20-1 and TRBJ2-1; no reliable D call. Germline lookup yields CDR1 DFQATT and CDR2 SNEGSKA (reference sequence). This CDR3 is 16 amino acids long. DNA for the CDR3: TGCAGCGGAGCGACGTCGAAAGGATGGGGTCGAAATGAGCAGTTCTTC. Protein sequence: CSGATSKGWGRNEQFF.

This clonotype was found a few times. V gene TRBV4-1 combines with J gene TRBJ2-2, with 9 bases matching TRBD1. This CDR3 contains 17 residues. CDR1 and CDR2 from the germline V gene are MGHRA and YSYEKL. V gave up 3 bases and J gave up 6 bases; unmatched junction bases: 11. This chain's CDR3 is CASSHTLPGQGPGELFF. The CDR3 region has the DNA TGCGCCAGCAGCCATACGCTCCCGGGACAGGGTCCCGGGGAGCTGTTTTTT.

This clonotype was observed a few times. This chain links TRBV2 with TRBJ2-1; D uncertain. The V end lost 6 bases, the J end lost 7 bases, and 19 bases lay between the germline ends. The CDR3 has 15 amino acids. The germline V gene has CDR1 SNHLY and CDR2 FYNNEI. The CDR3 loop is CASRTWVSISNEQFF. The CDR3 region has the DNA TGTGCCAGCAGGACGTGGGTCTCGATATCGAATGAGCAGTTCTTC.

This chain uses TRBV2 with TRBJ2-1; D is unresolved. Between the trimmed V and J ends, which lost 3 bases and 0 bases, there was a span of 12 bases. Looked up from germline, CDR1 is SNHLY and CDR2 is FYNNEI. This CDR3 is built from 16 residues. CDR3 region: CASSEETASSYNEQFF. In DNA form, the CDR3 reads TGTGCCAGCAGTGAGGAGACGGCCAGCTCCTACAATGAGCAGTTCTTC.

This chain connects TRBV10-2 to TRBJ1-5, with D perhaps TRBD1 (5 bases). V shed 0 bases and J shed 2 bases, with 11 bases lying between them. Germline V gene lookup returns CDR1 WSHSY and CDR2 SAAADI. The CDR3 has 16 amino acids. CDR3 in DNA: TGCGCCAGCAGTGAGTCTAGGGGACCCCGCAATCAGCCCCAGCATTTT. It yields the protein CASSESRGPRNQPQHF.

The chain employs TRBV6-6 and TRBJ2-1, with 7 positions matching TRBD1. Germline CDR1 and CDR2: MNHNY and SVGAGI (reference sequence). V was pared by 6 bases and J by 7 bases, with 3 bases of the junction left unmatched. This CDR3 spans 12 amino acids. The CDR3 region has the DNA TGTGCCAGCAGACGACAGGGAAATGAGCAGTTCTTC. This translates into CASRRQGNEQFF.

Remarks on this clonotype: The junction shows a germline mismatch at one end, possibly a read error. This chain's CDR3 is CASSQQWRDSYEQYF. The CDR3 DNA follows: TGCGCCAGCAGCCAACAGTGGCGGGATTCCTATGAGCAGTACTTC. This sequence joins TRBV4-3 and TRBJ2-7; TRBD2 might be the D (6 bases). This CDR3 is 15 amino acids long. Germline-derived CDR1 and CDR2 are LGHNA and YSLEER.

This clonotype was seen a few times. This rearrangement joins TRBV20-1 to TRBJ2-7; D ambiguous. The CDR3 totals 14 residues. CDR1 and CDR2 from the germline V gene are DFQATT and SNEGSKA (reference sequence). CDR3 region: CSSAPAPLRSEQYF. The CDR3 DNA sequence: TGCTCTTCCGCTCCCGCTCCTCTACGATCGGAGCAGTACTTC.

Only a few counts were recorded for this clonotype. The chain employs TRBV29-1 and TRBJ2-3, with TRBD1 identical over 9 bases. V dropped 1 base and J dropped 7; count of bases not matched to a gene: 9. The CDR3 has 15 residues. Per the germline V gene, CDR1 is SQVTM and CDR2 is ANQGSEA. In nucleotides, the CDR3 is TGCAGCGTTGAAGGTTCCGGGACAGGGTTGAATACGCAGTATTTT. Encoded protein: CSVEGSGTGLNTQYF.

This chain joins TRBV6-6 and TRBJ1-1, with D perhaps matching TRBD1 (6 bases). V gave up 3 bases and J gave up 3 bases, with 14 bases separating them. This CDR3 has 15 residues. CDR1 MNHNY and CDR2 SVGAGI come from the germline V gene (reference sequence). The CDR3 region is CASSYRGALDTEAFF. The CDR3 nucleotides are TGTGCCAGCAGTTATCGGGGGGCGCTAGACACTGAAGCTTTCTTT.

The V and J genes are TRBV7-8 and TRBJ1-4; possibly TRBD1 for D (6 bases). This CDR3 contains 15 residues. CDR1 and CDR2 from the germline V gene are SGHVS and FQNEAQ. The V end was cut by 4 bases, the J end by 7 bases, with 16 bases between. CDR3 protein: CASSSPDRRGEKLFF. The CDR3 region has the DNA TGTGCCAGCAGCTCCCCGGACAGAAGGGGTGAAAAACTGTTTTTT.

V gene TRBV6-2 or TRBV6-3 combines with J gene TRBJ1-5; D possibly corresponds to TRBD1 (6 bases). The CDR3 loop spans 17 amino acids. Per the germline V gene, CDR1 is MNHEY and CDR2 is SVGEGT. The V and J ends lost 4 bases and 2 bases respectively, with 18 bases between them. As DNA, the CDR3 is TGTGCCAGCAGTTCCAGGCCCAGGGGCCCTGGCAATCAGCCCCAGCATTTT. Encoded protein: CASSSRPRGPGNQPQHF.